The clone carrying this T cell receptor (beta chain) has only a few counts. Its antigen is unidentified. Germline CDR1 and CDR2: SEHNR and FQNEAQ (reference sequence). CDR3 length: 14 residues. Trimming left V 5 bases short and J 5 bases short, with 15 bases between. The source of the sample is a study of early T cells in non-severe SARS-CoV-2 infection. In the study overall: From unsorted whole blood, bulk RNA was sequenced, and the chains remained unpaired. General study points: A preference for anti-spike CD8 responses marked VDJdb matching, which missed private and CD4 specificities.

The TCR library protocol attached unique molecular identifiers to the individual cDNA molecules. Each CDR3 protein is one row after TCRdb ran MiXCR on the 5' RACE reads. The sample has tens of thousands of distinct CDR3 sequences, 8% to 10% seen once. This receptor was taken from an adult who was a healthcare worker with PCR-confirmed SARS-CoV-2 infection or an uninfected control (not recorded which). The gene calls are TRBV7-9 and TRBJ2-5; perhaps TRBD2 as D (6 bases). The sequenced sample consisted of whole blood. In nucleotides, the CDR3 is TGTGCCAGCAGCCGGGGTCTAGCGCGCGAGACCCAGTACTTC. The encoded protein is CASSRGLARETQYF.